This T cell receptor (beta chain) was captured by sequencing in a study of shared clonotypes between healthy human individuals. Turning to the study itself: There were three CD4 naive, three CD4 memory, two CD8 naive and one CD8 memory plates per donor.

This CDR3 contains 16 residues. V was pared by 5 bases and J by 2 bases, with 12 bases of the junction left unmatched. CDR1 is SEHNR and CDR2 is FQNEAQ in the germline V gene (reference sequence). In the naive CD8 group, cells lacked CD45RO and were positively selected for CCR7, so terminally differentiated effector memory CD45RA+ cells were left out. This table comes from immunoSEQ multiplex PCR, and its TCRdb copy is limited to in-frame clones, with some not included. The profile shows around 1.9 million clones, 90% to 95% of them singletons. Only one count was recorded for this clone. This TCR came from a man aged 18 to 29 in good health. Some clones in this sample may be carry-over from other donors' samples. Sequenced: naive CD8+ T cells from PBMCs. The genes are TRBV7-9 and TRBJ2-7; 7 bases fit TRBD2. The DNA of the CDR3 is TGTGCCAGCAGCCACCCCGGGGGGTTAACTACCTACGAGCAGTACTTC. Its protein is CASSHPGGLTTYEQYF.